The next 22 T cell receptor beta chains were all read from a single sample in a study of blood T cell repertoires in COVID-19 (dated by TCRdb to 2020 to 2021). The library was prepared using the immunoSEQ multiplex PCR assay. What TCRdb holds here is the immuneACCESS table cut down to in-frame rearrangements. Part of the clones is not present; checked against another copy, under half of the missing clones reflect an unresolved V gene, and the others are unexplained. Within this sample are about 68,000 clones, with 80% to 85% of them counted one time only. Jointly, the top ten make up approximately 8.8% of the sample. Specimen: peripheral blood. These receptors were obtained from a man over 45 with active COVID-19.

The rearrangement links TRBV3-1 (or the pseudogene TRBV3-2) to TRBJ2-2, with TRBD1 as a possible D gene (6 bases). Germline loops: CDR1 LGHDT, CDR2 YNNKEL (reference sequence). This CDR3 region has 14 residues. Trimming removed 4 bases from V and 4 bases from J, with 10 bases in between. In nucleotides, the CDR3 is TGTGCCAGCAGCCTCCCCAGGGGCACCGGGGAGCTGTTTTTT. It is translated as CASSLPRGTGELFF.

The chain joins TRBV6-5 to TRBJ2-3, with 10 bases matching TRBD2. V lost 6 bases and J lost 5; bases outside the gene matches: 8. This CDR3 contains 15 residues. Germline V CDR1 and CDR2: MNHEY, SVGAGI. CDR3 DNA: TGTGCCAGCAGCCAAAGCGGGGGGGCCGGAGATACGCAGTATTTT. Its translation is CASSQSGGAGDTQYF.

This chain connects TRBV5-8 to TRBJ2-7, with D possibly matching TRBD1 (6 bases). Trimming pared 3 bases from V and 0 bases from J, leaving 16 bases between. This CDR3 spans 16 amino acids. Germline V gene lookup returns CDR1 SGHTS and CDR2 YDEGEE. The CDR3: CASSYGSTGPSYEQYF. The CDR3 DNA sequence: TGTGCCAGCAGCTACGGGTCGACAGGTCCCTCCTACGAGCAGTACTTC.

The chain uses TRBV29-1 and TRBJ2-5; D may be TRBD1 (5 bases). V was trimmed by 4 bases and J by 5 bases, leaving 8 bases between them. CDR1 and CDR2 (germline): SQVTM, ANQGSEA. The CDR3 extends over 11 amino acids. The CDR3, as DNA: TGCAGCGTTGCAGGGTTGGAGACCCAGTACTTC. The encoded protein is CSVAGLETQYF.

This clone was observed a few times. This chain links TRBV9 with TRBJ2-1; TRBD2 agrees at 14 bases. V gave up 3 bases and J gave up 9 bases; unmatched junction bases: 8. Germline-derived CDR1 and CDR2 are SGDLS and YYNGEE. The CDR3 covers 16 residues. The CDR3 region has the DNA TGTGCCAGCAGCGCCAGACTAGCGGGAGGGCGTGGTGAGCAGTTCTTC. This sequence encodes CASSARLAGGRGEQFF.

This clone has only one observation. This rearrangement joins TRBV4-1 to TRBJ1-4; 8 bases match TRBD1. Germline V gene data show CDR1 as MGHRA and CDR2 as YSYEKL. The CDR3 is 15 residues long. V was pared by 1 base and J by 8 bases, with 6 bases of the junction left unmatched. The CDR3 nucleotides are TGCGCCAGCAGCCAAGGCAGGGGGCTGGACGAAAAACTGTTTTTT. The encoded protein is CASSQGRGLDEKLFF.

The genes are TRBV19 and TRBJ2-2; D perhaps matches TRBD1 (6 bases). Trimming left V 6 bases short and J 4 bases short, with 18 bases between. This CDR3 has 16 residues. Germline-derived CDR1 and CDR2 are LNHDA and SQIVND (reference sequence). CDR3 sequence (DNA): TGTGCCAGTAGGGACCGAACAGGGTCGATCACCGGGGAGCTGTTTTTT. Translated: CASRDRTGSITGELFF.

V is TRBV18 and J is TRBJ2-3; D perhaps matches TRBD1 (5 bases). Germline values: CDR1 KGHSH, CDR2 LQKENI. The V and J ends lost 3 bases and 5 bases respectively, with 12 bases between them. There are 14 residues in the CDR3. The CDR3 DNA reads as TGTGCCAGCTCACCTGCAGGGTTTGGAGATACGCAGTATTTT. The encoded protein is CASSPAGFGDTQYF.

This clone is classed as medium-sized. The rearrangement uses TRBV6-5 and TRBJ2-7; maybe TRBD1 (7 bases). CDR1 and CDR2 (germline): MNHEY, SVGAGI. Between the trimmed V and J ends, which lost 7 bases and 5 bases, there was a span of 15 bases. The CDR3 is 13 residues long. Written as DNA, the CDR3 is TGTGCCAGCACCCCGGCCAGGGGGGACGAGCAGTACTTC. It specifies CASTPARGDEQYF.

This chain links TRBV6-5 with TRBJ2-3; perhaps TRBD2 as D (5 bases). The CDR3 has 12 amino acids. Germline CDR1 MNHEY, CDR2 SVGAGI. V was shortened by 10 bases and J by 4 bases, with 12 bases between the two germline ends. For the CDR3, the DNA is TGTGCCACGAGAGCGGTTTCAGATACGCAGTATTTT. Amino acids: CATRAVSDTQYF.

The V call is TRBV5-4, the J call TRBJ1-6, with D possibly matching TRBD1 (6 bases). Germline V gene sequence: CDR1 SGHNT, CDR2 YYREEE (reference sequence). The CDR3 sequence is 13 residues long. Trimming took 9 bases from V and 6 from J, leaving 13 bases between them. CDR3 amino acids: CATRGAINSPLHF. The CDR3 DNA is TGTGCCACCCGGGGGGCCATTAATTCACCCCTCCACTTT.

V and J are TRBV11-2 and TRBJ2-1, with D maybe TRBD2 (5 bases). Between the trimmed V and J ends, which lost 1 base and 3 bases, there was a span of 7 bases. Germline lookup yields CDR1 SGHAT and CDR2 FQNNGV. This CDR3 contains 14 residues. The CDR3 region has the DNA TGTGCCAGCAGCTTAGCGGGATACTACAATGAGCAGTTCTTC. Translated, it gives CASSLAGYYNEQFF.

The chain recombines TRBV5-5 with TRBJ1-5; no firm D call. From germline, CDR1 is SGHKS and CDR2 YYEKEE (reference sequence). The CDR3 sequence is 15 residues long. The V gene lost 4 bases and the J gene lost 2 bases, with 13 bases spanning the gap. The CDR3 DNA is TGTGCCAGCAGCCCATTGGCCGGAGGCAATCAGCCCCAGCATTTT. This codes for CASSPLAGGNQPQHF.

As DNA, the CDR3 is TGTGCAAGTCGCTTAGTTGGATTTGGACTATTTGGACCAATTCAATACGAGCAGTACTTC. Amino acids: CASRLVGFGLFGPIQYEQYF. The chain uses TRBV12-2 and TRBJ2-7; TRBD2, the table's D call, lacks a check against the DNA. TRBV12-2 is termed a pseudogene. The CDR3 is 20 amino acids.

This chain uses TRBV6-2 or TRBV6-3 with TRBJ2-7; no clear D. Trimming cost V 6 bases and J 4 bases, with 28 bases left between them. Per germline, CDR1 MNHEY and CDR2 SVGEGT. This CDR3 is built from 18 residues. The DNA of the CDR3 is TGTGCCAGCAGCAAGTCGACCCCGAACAGTCAAGCCTCGTACGAGCAGTACTTC. Translation: CASSKSTPNSQASYEQYF.

The rearrangement joins TRBV10-2 to TRBJ1-4; 7 nucleotides agree with TRBD1. The CDR3 length is 15 residues. J gave up 6 bases and V 6 bases, and 10 bases lay outside the gene matches. Germline lookup yields CDR1 WSHSY and CDR2 SAAADI. Written as DNA, the CDR3 is TGCGCCAGCAGGTATACAGGGGACATAGATGAAAAACTGTTTTTT. Translation: CASRYTGDIDEKLFF.

This chain uses TRBV19 with TRBJ1-5; no clear D. V lost 3 bases to trimming and J lost 4 bases, with 7 bases between them. This CDR3 contains 13 residues. CDR1 is LNHDA and CDR2 is SQIVND in the germline V gene (reference sequence). The DNA of the CDR3 is TGTGCCAGTAGTATGCAGGTTAATCAGCCCCAGCATTTT. Protein sequence: CASSMQVNQPQHF.

This clone came up a few times. The V call is TRBV15, the J call TRBJ1-5, with 8 bases fitting TRBD1. Germline lookup yields CDR1 LNHNV and CDR2 YYDKDF (reference sequence). J lost 11 bases, V lost 3 bases, and 6 bases had no gene match. This CDR3 has 13 amino acids. CDR3 nucleotides: TGTGCCACCAGCAGGGACAGGGTCGAATCCCAGCATTTT. Encoded protein: CATSRDRVESQHF. Using reference TRBV15 and TRBJ1-5 for the parts outside the CDR3, the full variable domain is DAMVIQNPRYQVTQFGKPVTLSCSQTLNHNVMYWYQQKSSQAPKLLFHYYDKDFNNEADTPDNFQSRRPNTSFCFLDIRSPGLGDTAMYLCATSRDRVESQHFGDGTRLSIL.

This clone has only a few counts. J is TRBJ1-2 and V is TRBV6-2 or TRBV6-3, with D uncertain. The V end lost 2 bases, the J end lost 4 bases, and 8 bases lay between the germline ends. Germline CDR1 reads MNHEY; CDR2 reads SVGEGT. The CDR3 runs to 13 residues. CDR3 protein: CASSYEGVYGYTF. CDR3 sequence (DNA): TGTGCCAGCAGTTACGAGGGAGTCTATGGCTACACCTTC.

The V call is TRBV5-8, the J call TRBJ1-5, with D tentatively TRBD1 (5 bases). Germline lookup yields CDR1 SGHTS and CDR2 YDEGEE. V was trimmed by 4 bases and J by 5 bases, leaving 10 bases between them. The CDR3 length is 13 residues. The CDR3 DNA follows: TGTGCCAGCAGCCCCCCAGGGTATCAGCCCCAGCATTTT. This gives the protein CASSPPGYQPQHF.

The J gene is TRBJ2-7, the V gene TRBV5-4; 11 bases agree with TRBD2. Germline V CDR1 and CDR2: SGHNT, YYREEE (reference sequence). This CDR3 is built from 14 residues. V lost 5 bases and J lost 4; bases outside the gene matches: 5. Here the CDR3 reads CASSDGLAGYEQYF. The CDR3, as DNA: TGTGCCAGCAGTGACGGACTAGCGGGTTACGAGCAGTACTTC.

The chain is built from TRBV12-3 or TRBV12-4 and TRBJ2-1; D is ambiguous. CDR3 size: 13 residues. V gave up 3 bases and J gave up 4 bases, with 7 bases separating them. CDR3 sequence (DNA): TGTGCCAGCAGTTTCTCACTATACAATGAGCAGTTCTTC. Residues: CASSFSLYNEQFF.